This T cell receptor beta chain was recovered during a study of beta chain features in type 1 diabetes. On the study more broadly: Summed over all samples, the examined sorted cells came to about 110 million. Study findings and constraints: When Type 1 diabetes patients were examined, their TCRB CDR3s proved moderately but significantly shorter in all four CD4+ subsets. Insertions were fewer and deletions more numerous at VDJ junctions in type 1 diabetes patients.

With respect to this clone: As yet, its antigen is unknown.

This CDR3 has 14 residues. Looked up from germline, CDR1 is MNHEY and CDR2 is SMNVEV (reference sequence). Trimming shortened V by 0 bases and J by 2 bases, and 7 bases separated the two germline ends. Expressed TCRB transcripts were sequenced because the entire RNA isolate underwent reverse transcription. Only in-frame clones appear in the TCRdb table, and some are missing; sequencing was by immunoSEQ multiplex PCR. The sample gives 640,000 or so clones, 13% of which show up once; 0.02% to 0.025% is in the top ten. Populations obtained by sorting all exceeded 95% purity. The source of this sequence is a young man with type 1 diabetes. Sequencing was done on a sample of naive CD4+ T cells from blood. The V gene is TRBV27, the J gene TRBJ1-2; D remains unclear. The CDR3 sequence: CASSLSASNYGYTF. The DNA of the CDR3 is TGTGCCAGCAGTTTATCGGCCAGCAACTATGGCTACACCTTC.